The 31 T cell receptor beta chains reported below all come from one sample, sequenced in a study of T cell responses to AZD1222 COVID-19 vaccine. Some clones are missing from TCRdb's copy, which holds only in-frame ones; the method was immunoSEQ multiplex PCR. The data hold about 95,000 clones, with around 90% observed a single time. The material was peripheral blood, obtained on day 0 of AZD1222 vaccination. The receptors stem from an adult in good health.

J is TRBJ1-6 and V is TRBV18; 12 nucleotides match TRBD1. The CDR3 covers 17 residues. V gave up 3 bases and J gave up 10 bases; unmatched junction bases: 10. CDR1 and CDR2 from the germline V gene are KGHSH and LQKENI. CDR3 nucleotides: TGTGCCAGCTCACCGGGACAGGGGGCAGGAATCGGATCACCCCTCCACTTT. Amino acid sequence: CASSPGQGAGIGSPLHF.

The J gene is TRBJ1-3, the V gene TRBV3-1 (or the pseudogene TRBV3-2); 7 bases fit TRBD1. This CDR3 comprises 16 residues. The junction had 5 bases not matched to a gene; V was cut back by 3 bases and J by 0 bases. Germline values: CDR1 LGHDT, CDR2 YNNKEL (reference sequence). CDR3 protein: CASSHNRDSSGNTIYF. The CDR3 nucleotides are TGTGCCAGCAGCCACAACCGGGACAGCTCTGGAAACACCATATATTTT.

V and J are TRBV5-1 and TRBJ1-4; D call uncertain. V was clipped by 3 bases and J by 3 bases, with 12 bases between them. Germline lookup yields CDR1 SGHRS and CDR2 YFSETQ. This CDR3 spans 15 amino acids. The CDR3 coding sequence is TGCGCCAGCAGCTCCTCACCGAAGCCTAATGAAAAACTGTTTTTT. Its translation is CASSSSPKPNEKLFF.

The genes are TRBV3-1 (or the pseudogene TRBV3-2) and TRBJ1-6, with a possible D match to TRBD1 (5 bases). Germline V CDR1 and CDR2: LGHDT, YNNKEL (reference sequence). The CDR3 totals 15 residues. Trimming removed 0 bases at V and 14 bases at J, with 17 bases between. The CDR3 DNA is TGTGCCAGCAGCCAAGATGCGGGGCTGGGTAGCACCCTCCACTTT. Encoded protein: CASSQDAGLGSTLHF.

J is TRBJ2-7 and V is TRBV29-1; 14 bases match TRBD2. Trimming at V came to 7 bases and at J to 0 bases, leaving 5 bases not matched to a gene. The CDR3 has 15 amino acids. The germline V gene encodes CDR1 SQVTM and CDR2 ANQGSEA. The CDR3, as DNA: TGCAGCGCGCTTGGACTAGCGGGGGGCTCCTACGAGCAGTACTTC. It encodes CSALGLAGGSYEQYF.

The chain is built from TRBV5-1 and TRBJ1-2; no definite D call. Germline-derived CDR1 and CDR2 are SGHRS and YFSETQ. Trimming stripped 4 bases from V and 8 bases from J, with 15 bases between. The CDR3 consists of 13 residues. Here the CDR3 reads CASSPGPERGYTF. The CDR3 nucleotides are TGCGCCAGCAGCCCGGGCCCGGAACGGGGCTACACCTTC.

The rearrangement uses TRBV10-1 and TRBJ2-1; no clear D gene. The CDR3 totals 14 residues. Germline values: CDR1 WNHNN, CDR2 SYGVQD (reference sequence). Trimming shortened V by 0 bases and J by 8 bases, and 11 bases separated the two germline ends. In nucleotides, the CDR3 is TGCGCCAGCAGTGAGTCCCTGGTACAAGATGAGCAGTTCTTC. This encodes CASSESLVQDEQFF.

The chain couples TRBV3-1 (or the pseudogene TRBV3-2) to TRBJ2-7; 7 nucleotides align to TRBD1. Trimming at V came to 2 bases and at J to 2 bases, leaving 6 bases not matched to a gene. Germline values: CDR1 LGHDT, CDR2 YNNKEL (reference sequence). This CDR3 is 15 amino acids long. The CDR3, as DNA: TGTGCCAGCAGCCAAACCCAGGGACAGACCTACGAGCAGTACTTC. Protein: CASSQTQGQTYEQYF.

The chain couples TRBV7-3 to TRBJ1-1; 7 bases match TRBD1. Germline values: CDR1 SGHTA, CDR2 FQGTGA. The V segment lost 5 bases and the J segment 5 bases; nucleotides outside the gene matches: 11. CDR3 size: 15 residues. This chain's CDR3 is CASSPSPGGRTEAFF. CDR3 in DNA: TGTGCCAGCAGCCCCTCTCCAGGGGGTAGGACTGAAGCTTTCTTT.

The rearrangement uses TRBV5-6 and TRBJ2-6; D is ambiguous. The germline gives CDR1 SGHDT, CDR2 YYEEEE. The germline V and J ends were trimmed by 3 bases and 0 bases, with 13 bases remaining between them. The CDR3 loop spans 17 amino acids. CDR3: CASSSPRSSSGANVLTF. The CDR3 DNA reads TGTGCCAGCAGCTCCCCTCGGAGCTCCTCTGGGGCCAACGTCCTGACTTTC. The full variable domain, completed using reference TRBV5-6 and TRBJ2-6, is DAGVTQSPTHLIKTRGQQVTLRCSPKSGHDTVSWYQQALGQGPQFIFQYYEEEERQRGNFPDRFSGHQFPNYSSELNVNALLLGDSALYLCASSSPRSSSGANVLTFGAGSRLTVL.

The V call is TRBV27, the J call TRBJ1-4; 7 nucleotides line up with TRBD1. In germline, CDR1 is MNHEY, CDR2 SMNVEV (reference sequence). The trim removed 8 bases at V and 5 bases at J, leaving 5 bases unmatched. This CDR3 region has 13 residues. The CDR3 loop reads CASPQGGNEKLFF. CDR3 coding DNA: TGTGCCAGCCCCCAGGGGGGAAATGAAAAACTGTTTTTT.

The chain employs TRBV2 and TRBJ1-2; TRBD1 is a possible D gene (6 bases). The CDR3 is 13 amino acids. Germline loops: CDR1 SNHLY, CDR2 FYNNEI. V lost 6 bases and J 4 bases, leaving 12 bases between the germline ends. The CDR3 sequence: CASSFAGAYGYTF. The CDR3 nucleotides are TGTGCCAGCAGCTTTGCAGGGGCCTATGGCTACACCTTC.

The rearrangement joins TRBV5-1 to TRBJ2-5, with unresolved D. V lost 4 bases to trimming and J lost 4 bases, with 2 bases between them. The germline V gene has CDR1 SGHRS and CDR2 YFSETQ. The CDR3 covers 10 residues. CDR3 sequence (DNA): TGCGCCAGCAGCCTAGAGACCCAGTACTTC. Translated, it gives CASSLETQYF.

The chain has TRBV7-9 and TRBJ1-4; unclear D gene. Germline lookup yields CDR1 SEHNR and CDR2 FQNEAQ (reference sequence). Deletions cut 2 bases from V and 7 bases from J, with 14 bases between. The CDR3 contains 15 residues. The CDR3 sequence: CASSLYSVWGEKLFF. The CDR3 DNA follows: TGTGCCAGCAGCTTATACTCGGTCTGGGGTGAAAAACTGTTTTTT.

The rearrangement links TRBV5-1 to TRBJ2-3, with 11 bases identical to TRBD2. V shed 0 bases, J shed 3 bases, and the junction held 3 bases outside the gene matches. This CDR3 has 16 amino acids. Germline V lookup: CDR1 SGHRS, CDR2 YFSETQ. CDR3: CASSLASSGGTDTQYF. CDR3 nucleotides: TGCGCCAGCAGCTTGGCTTCTAGCGGGGGGACAGATACGCAGTATTTT. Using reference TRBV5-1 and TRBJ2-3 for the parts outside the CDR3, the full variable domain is KAGVTQTPRYLIKTRGQQVTLSCSPISGHRSVSWYQQTPGQGLQFLFEYFSETQRNKGNFPGRFSGRQFSNSRSEMNVSTLELGDSALYLCASSLASSGGTDTQYFGPGTRLTVL.

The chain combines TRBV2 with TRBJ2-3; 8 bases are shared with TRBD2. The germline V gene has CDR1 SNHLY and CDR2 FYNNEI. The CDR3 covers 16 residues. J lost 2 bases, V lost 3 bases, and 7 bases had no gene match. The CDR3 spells CASSEGYGGDTDTQYF. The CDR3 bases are TGTGCCAGCAGTGAGGGGTACGGGGGGGACACAGATACGCAGTATTTT.

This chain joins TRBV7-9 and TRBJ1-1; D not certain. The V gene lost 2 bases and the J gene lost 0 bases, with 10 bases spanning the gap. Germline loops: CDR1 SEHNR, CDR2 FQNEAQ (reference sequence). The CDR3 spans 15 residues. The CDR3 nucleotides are TGTGCCAGCAGCTTATCTCGGACGATGAACACTGAAGCTTTCTTT. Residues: CASSLSRTMNTEAFF.

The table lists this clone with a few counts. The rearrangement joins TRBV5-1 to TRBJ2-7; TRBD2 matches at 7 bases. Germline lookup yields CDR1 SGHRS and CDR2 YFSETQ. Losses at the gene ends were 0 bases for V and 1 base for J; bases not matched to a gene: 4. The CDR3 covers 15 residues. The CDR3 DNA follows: TGCGCCAGCAGCTTGGGCCCGGGGGGATCCTACGAGCAGTACTTC. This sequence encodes CASSLGPGGSYEQYF.

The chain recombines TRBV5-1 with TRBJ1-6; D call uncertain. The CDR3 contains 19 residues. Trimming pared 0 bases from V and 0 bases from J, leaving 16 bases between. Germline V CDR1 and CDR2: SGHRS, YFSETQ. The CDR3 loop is CASSLAWSRSSSYNSPLHF. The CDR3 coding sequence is TGCGCCAGCAGCTTGGCTTGGTCTCGGTCGAGCTCCTATAATTCACCCCTCCACTTT.

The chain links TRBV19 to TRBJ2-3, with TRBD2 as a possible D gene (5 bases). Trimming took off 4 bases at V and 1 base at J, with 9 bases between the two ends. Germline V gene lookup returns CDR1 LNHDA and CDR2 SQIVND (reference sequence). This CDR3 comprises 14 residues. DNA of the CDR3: TGTGCCAGTAGTAAGGAGGTGGGCACAGATACGCAGTATTTT. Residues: CASSKEVGTDTQYF.

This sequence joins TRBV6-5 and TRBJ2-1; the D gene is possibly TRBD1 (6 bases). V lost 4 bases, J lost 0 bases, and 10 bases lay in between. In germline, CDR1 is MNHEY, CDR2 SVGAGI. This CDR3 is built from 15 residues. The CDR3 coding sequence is TGTGCCAGCAGTTTCACAGGGAGCTCCTACAATGAGCAGTTCTTC. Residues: CASSFTGSSYNEQFF.

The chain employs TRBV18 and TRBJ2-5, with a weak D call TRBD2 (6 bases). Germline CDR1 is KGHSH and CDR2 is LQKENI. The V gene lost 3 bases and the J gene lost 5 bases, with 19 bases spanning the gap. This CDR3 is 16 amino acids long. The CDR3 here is CASSPDFGARGETQYF. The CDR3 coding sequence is TGTGCCAGCTCACCGGATTTCGGGGCTCGGGGGGAGACCCAGTACTTC.

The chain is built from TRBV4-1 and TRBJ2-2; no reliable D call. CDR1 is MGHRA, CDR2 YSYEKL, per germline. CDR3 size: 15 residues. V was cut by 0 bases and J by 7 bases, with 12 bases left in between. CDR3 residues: CASSQEVITSGELFF. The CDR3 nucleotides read TGCGCCAGCAGCCAAGAGGTGATTACAAGCGGGGAGCTGTTTTTT.

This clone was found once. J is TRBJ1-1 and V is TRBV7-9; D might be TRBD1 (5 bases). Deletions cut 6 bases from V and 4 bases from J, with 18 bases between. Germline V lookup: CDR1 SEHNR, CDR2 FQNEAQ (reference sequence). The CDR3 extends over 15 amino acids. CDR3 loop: CASSNWGERGTEAFF. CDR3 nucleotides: TGTGCCAGCAGTAATTGGGGGGAACGGGGCACTGAAGCTTTCTTT. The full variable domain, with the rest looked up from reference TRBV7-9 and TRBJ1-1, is DTGVSQNPRHKITKRGQNVTFRCDPISEHNRLYWYRQTLGQGPEFLTYFQNEAQLEKSRLLSDRFSAERPKGSFSTLEIQRTEQGDSAMYLCASSNWGERGTEAFFGQGTRLTVV.

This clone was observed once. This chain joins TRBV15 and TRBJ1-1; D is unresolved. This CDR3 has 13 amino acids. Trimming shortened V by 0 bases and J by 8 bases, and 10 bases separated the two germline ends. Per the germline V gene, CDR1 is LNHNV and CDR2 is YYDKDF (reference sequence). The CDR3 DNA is TGTGCCACCAGCAGAGACGAAGGCTCCGAAGCTTTCTTT. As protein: CATSRDEGSEAFF.

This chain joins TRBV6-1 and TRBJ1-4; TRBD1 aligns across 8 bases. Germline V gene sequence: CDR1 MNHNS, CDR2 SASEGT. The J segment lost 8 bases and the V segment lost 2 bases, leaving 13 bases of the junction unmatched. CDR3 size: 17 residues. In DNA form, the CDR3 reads TGTGCCAGCAGTGAACCAGGGGGCGCGAGAGGACGAGAAAAACTGTTTTTT. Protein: CASSEPGGARGREKLFF.

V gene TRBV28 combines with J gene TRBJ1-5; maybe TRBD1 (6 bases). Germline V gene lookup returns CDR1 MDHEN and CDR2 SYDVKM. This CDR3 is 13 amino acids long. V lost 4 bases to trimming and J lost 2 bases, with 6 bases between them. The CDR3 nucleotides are TGTGCCAGCAGTTACAGGGGCAATCAGCCCCAGCATTTT. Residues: CASSYRGNQPQHF.

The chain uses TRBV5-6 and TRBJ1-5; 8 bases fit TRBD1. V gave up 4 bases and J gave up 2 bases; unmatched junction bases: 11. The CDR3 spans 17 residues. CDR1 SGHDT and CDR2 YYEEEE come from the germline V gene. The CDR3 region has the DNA TGTGCCAGCAGCGCTGGGGCAGGGGGCCTTGGCAATCAGCCCCAGCATTTT. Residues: CASSAGAGGLGNQPQHF. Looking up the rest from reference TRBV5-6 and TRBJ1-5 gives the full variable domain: DAGVTQSPTHLIKTRGQQVTLRCSPKSGHDTVSWYQQALGQGPQFIFQYYEEEERQRGNFPDRFSGHQFPNYSSELNVNALLLGDSALYLCASSAGAGGLGNQPQHFGDGTRLSIL.

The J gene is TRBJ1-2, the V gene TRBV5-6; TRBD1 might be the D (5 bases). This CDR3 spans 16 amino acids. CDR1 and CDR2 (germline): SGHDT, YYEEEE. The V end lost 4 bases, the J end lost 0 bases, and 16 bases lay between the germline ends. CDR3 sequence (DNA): TGTGCCAGCAGCCTACGTGGGACGCTCGCTAACTATGGCTACACCTTC. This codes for CASSLRGTLANYGYTF.

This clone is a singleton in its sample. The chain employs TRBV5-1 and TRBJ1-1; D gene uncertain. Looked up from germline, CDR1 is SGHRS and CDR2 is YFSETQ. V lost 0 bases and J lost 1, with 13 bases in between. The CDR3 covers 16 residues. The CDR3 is CASSLVGPAGNTEAFF. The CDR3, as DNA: TGCGCCAGCAGCTTGGTGGGCCCCGCGGGGAACACTGAAGCTTTCTTT.

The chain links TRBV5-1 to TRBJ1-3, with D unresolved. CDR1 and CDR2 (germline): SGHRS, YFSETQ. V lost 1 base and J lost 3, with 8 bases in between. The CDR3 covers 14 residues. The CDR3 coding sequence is TGCGCCAGCAGCTTGATCGGGGATGGAAACACCATATATTTT. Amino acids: CASSLIGDGNTIYF. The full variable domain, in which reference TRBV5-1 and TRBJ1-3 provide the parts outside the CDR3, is KAGVTQTPRYLIKTRGQQVTLSCSPISGHRSVSWYQQTPGQGLQFLFEYFSETQRNKGNFPGRFSGRQFSNSRSEMNVSTLELGDSALYLCASSLIGDGNTIYFGEGSWLTVV.